Shown below are 19 T cell receptor beta chains from a single sample sequenced in a study of blood T cells in healthy people across ages. With a J-beta primer mix and a sample-barcoded 5' primer, a second PCR ran about 6 to 11 cycles. Via MiXCR, TCRdb re-called the 5' RACE reads, giving one row per CDR3 protein. The sample lists more than 900,000 distinct CDR3 sequences, 25% occurring once. This sample was also put to use in a study of T cells of mothers and their children.

Specimen: blood. These receptors were taken from a girl aged 2-15 years in good health.

This clonotype was seen only a few times. CDR3 amino acids: CASSEYNLPSSPLHF. The CDR3 coding sequence is TGTGCCAGCAGTGAATATAACTTACCTAGTTCACCCCTCCACTTT. The rearrangement links TRBV25-1 to TRBJ1-6; D gene unclear. The CDR3 totals 15 residues. The V and J ends lost 0 bases and 9 bases respectively, with 12 bases between them. Per germline, CDR1 MGHDK and CDR2 SYGVNS.

The V call is TRBV29-1, the J call TRBJ2-5; TRBD1 aligns across 7 bases. Trimming at V came to 6 bases and at J to 2 bases, leaving 12 bases not matched to a gene. Germline CDR1 SQVTM, CDR2 ANQGSEA. The CDR3 spans 15 residues. CDR3 residues: CSVERDRLTQETQYF. The CDR3 DNA is TGCAGCGTCGAAAGGGACAGACTCACGCAAGAGACCCAGTACTTC.

The genes are TRBV29-1 and TRBJ2-1; TRBD1 or TRBD2 may be the D gene (5 bases each). The CDR3 has 14 amino acids. Trimming removed 6 bases at V and 8 bases at J, with 20 bases between. CDR1 and CDR2 from the germline V gene are SQVTM and ANQGSEA. This chain's CDR3 is CSVAVLGVADEQFF. The CDR3 coding sequence is TGCAGCGTGGCGGTATTGGGGGTCGCGGATGAGCAGTTCTTC.

The chain combines TRBV13 with TRBJ1-4; D may be TRBD1 (6 bases). Germline values: CDR1 PRHDT, CDR2 FYEKMQ (reference sequence). The CDR3 has 15 residues. Trimming took off 5 bases at V and 7 bases at J, with 17 bases between the two ends. CDR3 sequence reads: CASSLRDGGREKLFF. For the CDR3, the DNA is TGTGCCAGCAGCCTCAGGGACGGGGGGCGTGAAAAACTGTTTTTT.

The rearrangement uses TRBV12-3 or TRBV12-4 and TRBJ2-5; no firm D call. CDR3 length: 14 residues. The V end was cut by 7 bases, the J end by 5 bases, with 17 bases between. Here the CDR3 reads CASTSVEKAETQYF. Here the CDR3 DNA reads TGTGCCAGCACCTCCGTGGAGAAGGCGGAGACCCAGTACTTC.

CDR3 sequence: CASSSDREGSPLHF. The CDR3 bases are TGTGCCAGCAGCTCCGACAGGGAGGGTTCACCCCTCCACTTT. The rearrangement uses TRBV11-3 and TRBJ1-6; 7 bases agree with TRBD1. Germline V lookup: CDR1 SGHNT, CDR2 YENEEA. This CDR3 spans 14 amino acids. After removal of 4 bases from V and 9 bases from J, the junction contained 6 bases not matched to a gene.

Note on this clonotype: The junction departs from germline at one end; a sequencing error may be responsible. The V call is TRBV29-1, the J call TRBJ2-5, with D uncertain. The J call may be incorrect, as the DNA end agrees better with TRBJ2-7. Germline V CDR1 and CDR2: SQVTM, ANQGSEA. This CDR3 is built from 12 residues. CDR3 in DNA: TGCAACGTTGGCTTCATAAACTACGAGCAGTACTTC. This codes for CNVGFINYEQYF.

The chain joins TRBV5-1 to TRBJ2-1, with 13 bases fitting TRBD2. The trim removed 7 bases at V and 10 bases at J, leaving 14 bases unmatched. This CDR3 comprises 16 residues. CDR1 is SGHRS, CDR2 YFSETQ, per germline. CDR3 loop: CASAVSGTSGKVEQFF. The CDR3 nucleotides are TGCGCCAGCGCGGTCAGCGGGACTAGCGGGAAGGTGGAGCAGTTCTTC.

The chain combines TRBV2 with TRBJ1-1; D is ambiguous. This CDR3 is 11 amino acids long. Trimming cost V 8 bases and J 11 bases, with 15 bases left between them. The V gene's germline CDR1 is SNHLY and CDR2 FYNNEI. CDR3 region: CASESGSAAFF. CDR3 sequence (DNA): TGTGCCAGCGAGTCGGGCAGTGCGGCTTTCTTT.

The chain has TRBV6-2 or TRBV6-3 and TRBJ2-1; 9 bases match TRBD1. The junction had 6 bases not matched to a gene; V was cut back by 0 bases and J by 9 bases. Germline CDR1 and CDR2: MNHEY and SVGEGT. The CDR3 covers 15 residues. The CDR3 region has the DNA TGTGCCAGCAGTTACTCGACAGGGGGGTATGTTGAGCAGTTCTTC. It encodes CASSYSTGGYVEQFF.

This clonotype was seen at least ten times. This chain links TRBV7-2 with TRBJ2-1; D gene ambiguous. Between the trimmed V and J ends, which lost 6 bases and 4 bases, there was a span of 4 bases. The CDR3 totals 11 residues. The germline gives CDR1 SGHTA, CDR2 FQGNSA. CDR3: CASSFYNEQFF. CDR3 coding DNA: TGTGCCAGCAGTTTTTACAATGAGCAGTTCTTC.

This clonotype was observed a few times. This sequence joins TRBV27 and TRBJ2-7; 10 bases are a match to TRBD1. This CDR3 is built from 14 residues. V was pared by 3 bases and J by 6 bases, with 5 bases of the junction left unmatched. Germline V gene data show CDR1 as MNHEY and CDR2 as SMNVEV (reference sequence). The CDR3 nucleotides read TGTGCCAGCAGTTTTAGACAGGGGGCTGGCGAGCAGTACTTC. Translating it yields CASSFRQGAGEQYF.

This clonotype was counted only a few times. The chain carries TRBV28 and TRBJ1-2; D possibly corresponds to TRBD1 (5 bases). This CDR3 is built from 13 residues. Trimming left V 2 bases short and J 12 bases short, with 16 bases between. Germline V CDR1 and CDR2: MDHEN, SYDVKM. This chain's CDR3 is CASSLTTVGRDTF. The CDR3 DNA follows: TGTGCCAGCAGTTTAACGACAGTGGGTCGCGACACCTTC.

The rearrangement links TRBV12-3 or TRBV12-4 to TRBJ1-4, with 10 bases that match TRBD1. The ends lost 6 bases at V and 8 bases at J; junction bases unmatched: 9. There are 15 residues in the CDR3. This chain's CDR3 is CASRYAGTGDEKLFF. The CDR3 DNA reads TGTGCCAGCAGATACGCCGGGACAGGGGACGAAAAACTGTTTTTT.

The rearrangement joins TRBV7-9 to TRBJ2-2; the D is unclear. CDR1 is SEHNR, CDR2 FQNEAQ, per germline (reference sequence). The ends were cut back, 2 bases at V and 0 bases at J, with 7 bases in the middle. The CDR3 spans 15 residues. The CDR3 is CASSLHSANTGELFF. As DNA, the CDR3 is TGTGCCAGCAGCTTACATTCAGCGAACACCGGGGAGCTGTTTTTT.

The CDR3 here is CASSLPAGAGNTIYF. CDR3 DNA: TGTGCCAGCAGTTTGCCCGCTGGGGCTGGAAACACCATATATTTT. The rearrangement uses TRBV12-3 or TRBV12-4 and TRBJ1-3; D is unclear. The CDR3 is made up of 15 amino acids. V was cut by 3 bases and J by 2 bases, with 11 bases left in between.

The chain carries TRBV20-1 and TRBJ2-7, with D hard to call. Germline V gene data show CDR1 as DFQATT and CDR2 as SNEGSKA (reference sequence). Trimming left V 1 base short and J 2 bases short, with 9 bases between. This CDR3 region has 13 residues. DNA of the CDR3: TGCAGTGCTAGAGGGACGGATACCTACGAGCAGTACTTC. Translated: CSARGTDTYEQYF.

This clonotype has at least ten counts. The chain has TRBV3-1 and TRBJ2-5, with a weak D call TRBD2 (5 bases). This CDR3 region has 14 residues. CDR1 and CDR2 from the germline V gene are LGHDT and YNNKEL (reference sequence). V was pared by 1 base and J by 3 bases, with 9 bases between. The CDR3 spells CASSQGTGKETQYF. DNA for the CDR3: TGTGCCAGCAGCCAAGGGACTGGAAAAGAGACCCAGTACTTC.

DNA of the CDR3: TGTGCCAGCAGTGCCCTAAGGAACACTGAAGCTTTCTTT. Its translation is CASSALRNTEAFF. The genes are TRBV6-1 and TRBJ1-1; D is uncertain. The V gene lost 4 bases and the J gene lost 1 base, with 7 bases spanning the gap. This CDR3 has 13 amino acids. The V gene's germline CDR1 is MNHNS and CDR2 SASEGT.